This T cell receptor beta chain comes out of a study of T cells in Graves' hyperthyroidism and ophthalmopathy. Findings of the study overall: Through a model of 13 V-J features, ophthalmopathy was separated from stable hyperthyroidism.

This CDR3 comprises 14 residues. Between the trimmed V and J ends, which lost 3 bases and 5 bases, there was a span of 8 bases. Germline V gives CDR1 SNHLY, CDR2 FYNNEI. Concerning this clonotype: Its antigen is not identified.

Each diagnosis was grounded in clinical symptoms, serum thyroxine and TRAb, thyroid ultrasound, and orbital computed tomography. PBMCs stemmed from 10 ml fresh peripheral blood. Regions amplified from RNA transcripts were the TCR beta CDR3 regions. HTBI primers were employed in a first-round RT-PCR of the TCR CDR3. TCRdb passed the multiplex PCR reads through MiXCR, listing each CDR3 protein once. The sample lists 750,000 to 950,000 distinct CDR3 sequences, 35% to 45% occurring once. Sequenced input: blood. This TCR derives from a man between 18 and 35 years old with Graves' hyperthyroidism. The V call is TRBV2, the J call TRBJ2-6; no firm D call. The CDR3 DNA follows: TGTGCCAGCAGTGAGTTTTCAAGGGCCAACGTCCTGACTTTC. Its translation: CASSEFSRANVLTF.